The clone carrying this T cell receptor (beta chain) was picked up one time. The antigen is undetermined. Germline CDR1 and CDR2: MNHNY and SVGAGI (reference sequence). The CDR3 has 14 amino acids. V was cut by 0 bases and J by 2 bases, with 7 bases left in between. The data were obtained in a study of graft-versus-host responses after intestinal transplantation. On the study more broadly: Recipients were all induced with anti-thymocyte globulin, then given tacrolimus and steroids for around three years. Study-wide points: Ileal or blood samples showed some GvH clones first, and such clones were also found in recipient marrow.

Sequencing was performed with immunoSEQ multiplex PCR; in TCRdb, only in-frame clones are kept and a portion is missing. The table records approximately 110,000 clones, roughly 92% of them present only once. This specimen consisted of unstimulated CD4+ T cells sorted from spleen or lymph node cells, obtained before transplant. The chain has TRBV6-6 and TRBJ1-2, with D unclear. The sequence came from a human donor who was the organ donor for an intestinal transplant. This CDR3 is CASSYSRVNYGYTF. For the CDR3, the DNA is TGTGCCAGCAGTTACTCGCGAGTCAACTATGGCTACACCTTC.